The 27 T cell receptor beta chains below come from one sample, sequenced in a study of cytomegalovirus exposure and HLA in healthy donors. A multiplex PCR was run with 60 Vbeta primers and 13 Jbeta primers. Sequencing used immunoSEQ multiplex PCR; TCRdb keeps in-frame clones, though not all of them. In the table there are fewer than 250,000 clones, approximately 80% of which are singletons. Sequencing used PBMCs. The receptors originated from a woman in her 40s in good health and CMV-seronegative.

This chain uses TRBV7-2 with TRBJ2-5; 10 nucleotides align to TRBD2. The CDR3 has 18 amino acids. Germline values: CDR1 SGHTA, CDR2 FQGNSA. V shed 6 bases and J 4 bases; nucleotides not matched to a gene: 17. The CDR3 protein is CASSLRPSGRGEAETQYF. As DNA, the CDR3 is TGTGCCAGCAGTCTACGGCCTAGCGGGAGAGGCGAGGCAGAGACCCAGTACTTC.

This chain uses TRBV27 with TRBJ2-7, with TRBD2 matching 7 bases. The CDR3 loop spans 15 amino acids. V trimming: 5 bases; J trimming: 0 bases; junction bases outside the gene matches: 7. Germline CDR1 and CDR2: MNHEY and SMNVEV (reference sequence). This CDR3 reads CASSLRGELSYEQYF. DNA for the CDR3: TGTGCCAGCAGTCTCCGGGGGGAACTCTCCTACGAGCAGTACTTC.

The CDR3 DNA follows: TGTGCCAGTACCCACGGGTCAGCGGGAAACATTCAGTACTTC. Its protein is CASTHGSAGNIQYF. The chain uses TRBV19 and TRBJ2-4, with a possible D match to TRBD2 (6 bases). The CDR3 covers 14 residues. CDR1 LNHDA and CDR2 SQIVND come from the germline V gene (reference sequence). Deletions cut 7 bases from V and 6 bases from J, with 16 bases between.

For the CDR3, the DNA is TGCGCCAGCAGCCAAGAGACAGGGGGCTACACCGGGGAGCTGTTTTTT. It translates to CASSQETGGYTGELFF. This rearrangement joins TRBV4-3 to TRBJ2-2, with 10 bases identical to TRBD1. The CDR3 is 16 residues long. The germline V gene encodes CDR1 LGHNA and CDR2 YSLEER. Germline trimming cut 0 bases from V and 3 bases from J; bases unmatched to any gene: 1.

This rearrangement joins TRBV18 to TRBJ1-1, with D perhaps matching TRBD1 (5 bases). From germline, CDR1 is KGHSH and CDR2 LQKENI. This CDR3 is built from 17 residues. V was cut by 6 bases and J by 0 bases, with 20 bases left in between. The CDR3: CASSPSEAGPLNTEAFF. DNA for the CDR3: TGTGCCAGCTCGCCGAGTGAAGCGGGACCCCTGAACACTGAAGCTTTCTTT.

Written as DNA, the CDR3 is TGTGCCAGCAGTGAACTAGCGAGCACAGATACGCAGTATTTT. It is translated as CASSELASTDTQYF. The chain combines TRBV6-4 with TRBJ2-3; the match to TRBD2 covers 7 bases. Germline assignment: CDR1 MRHNA and CDR2 SNTAGT. CDR3 length: 14 amino acids. With 3 bases clipped from V and 0 bases from J, the junction kept 0 bases outside the gene matches.

The chain carries TRBV7-8 and TRBJ2-2, with TRBD1 matching 7 bases. Germline-derived CDR1 and CDR2 are SGHVS and FQNEAQ. V dropped 5 bases and J dropped 6; count of bases not matched to a gene: 15. This CDR3 spans 17 amino acids. CDR3 residues: CASSREGARLAPGELFF. CDR3 DNA sequence: TGTGCCAGCAGCCGTGAGGGGGCGCGTCTGGCTCCCGGGGAGCTGTTTTTT.

The chain has TRBV6-6 and TRBJ1-2, with 9 bases fitting TRBD1. Trimming cost V 0 bases and J 5 bases; bases outside gene matches: 7. The V gene's germline CDR1 is MNHNY and CDR2 SVGAGI (reference sequence). This CDR3 region has 16 residues. The chain's CDR3 is CASSYSSGQGPYGYTF. For the CDR3, the DNA is TGTGCCAGCAGTTACTCTTCCGGACAGGGGCCTTATGGCTACACCTTC.

The chain is built from TRBV6-6 and TRBJ2-7, with D perhaps matching TRBD2 (6 bases). Germline V gives CDR1 MNHNY, CDR2 SVGAGI (reference sequence). Trimming removed 0 bases at V and 7 bases at J, with 13 bases between. The CDR3 runs to 14 residues. CDR3 loop: CASSYSEGFAEQYF. In DNA, the CDR3 is TGTGCCAGCAGTTACTCGGAGGGATTTGCAGAGCAGTACTTC.

The chain uses TRBV18 and TRBJ2-1; the D gene is possibly TRBD2 (5 bases). The V end lost 6 bases, the J end lost 10 bases, and 13 bases lay between the germline ends. CDR3 length equals 12 residues. The germline CDR1 and CDR2 sequences are KGHSH and LQKENI. In DNA, the CDR3 is TGTGCCAGCTCCATTGGCGGAGGCGAGCAGTTCTTC. Its protein product is CASSIGGGEQFF.

CDR3 sequence (DNA): TGTGCCAGCCGAACGGGACTAGCGGGAGAAAACATTCAGTACTTC. Translating it yields CASRTGLAGENIQYF. This sequence joins TRBV2 and TRBJ2-4; 14 positions match TRBD2. The CDR3 has 15 residues. J was trimmed by 5 bases and V by 8 bases; bases with no gene match: 5. Germline loops: CDR1 SNHLY, CDR2 FYNNEI.

The chain carries TRBV29-1 and TRBJ1-1; D may be TRBD1 (6 bases). Trimming removed 4 bases at V and 5 bases at J, with 8 bases between. This CDR3 region has 11 residues. Germline-derived CDR1 and CDR2 are SQVTM and ANQGSEA. CDR3: CSVVRGTEAFF. The CDR3 DNA follows: TGCAGCGTTGTTAGGGGGACTGAAGCTTTCTTT.

This clone was counted a few times. This chain links TRBV30 with TRBJ2-5, with D possibly matching TRBD1 (5 bases). V gave up 0 bases and J gave up 4 bases, with 21 bases separating them. The CDR3 is 17 amino acids. The V gene's germline CDR1 is GTSNPN and CDR2 SVGIG (reference sequence). The CDR3 DNA sequence: TGTGCCTGGAGTGTAGGGGTCGGGTTGGGCAGTCCAGAGACCCAGTACTTC. It encodes CAWSVGVGLGSPETQYF.

The chain has TRBV29-1 and TRBJ1-2; a possible D gene is TRBD1 (5 bases). The CDR3 totals 11 residues. CDR1 is SQVTM, CDR2 ANQGSEA, per germline. V was trimmed by 3 bases and J by 7 bases, leaving 9 bases between them. DNA of the CDR3: TGCAGCGTTGAGGAGGGGTTTGGCTACACCTTC. The encoded protein is CSVEEGFGYTF.

The chain employs TRBV5-5 and TRBJ1-3; TRBD1 aligns across 10 bases. The CDR3 contains 15 residues. Trimming removed 3 bases from V and 4 bases from J; junction bases left unmatched: 4. CDR1 is SGHKS, CDR2 YYEKEE, per germline (reference sequence). CDR3 amino acids: CASSSGQGLGNTIYF. In nucleotides, the CDR3 is TGTGCCAGCAGCTCGGGACAGGGGCTCGGAAACACCATATATTTT.

The V call is TRBV10-2, the J call TRBJ2-7; TRBD1 matches 7 bases. Trimming removed 6 bases from V and 0 bases from J; junction bases left unmatched: 5. Germline lookup yields CDR1 WSHSY and CDR2 SAAADI. The CDR3 extends over 14 amino acids. CDR3 region: CASSRDSYSYEQYV. CDR3 DNA: TGCGCCAGCAGCCGGGACAGCTACTCCTACGAGCAGTACGTC.

The rearrangement links TRBV2 to TRBJ2-2, with D tentatively TRBD1 (6 bases). Trimming took 6 bases from V and 0 from J, leaving 11 bases between them. Germline V gives CDR1 SNHLY, CDR2 FYNNEI. This CDR3 has 15 residues. The CDR3 sequence: CASSQGHTNTGELFF. For the CDR3, the DNA is TGTGCCAGCAGCCAGGGACACACGAACACCGGGGAGCTGTTTTTT.

The chain has TRBV7-2 and TRBJ2-5, with 8 bases fitting TRBD2. The CDR3 runs 15 residues. V was clipped by 5 bases and J by 4 bases; unmatched bases: 9. Germline CDR1 SGHTA, CDR2 FQGNSA. For the CDR3, the DNA is TGTGCCAGCAGCCTGGTCGGGGGGGCGGGAGAGACCCAGTACTTC. This sequence encodes CASSLVGGAGETQYF.

This chain links TRBV29-1 with TRBJ2-1; the D gene is possibly TRBD2 (7 bases). Germline CDR1 reads SQVTM; CDR2 reads ANQGSEA. V was shortened by 5 bases and J by 12 bases, with 23 bases between the two germline ends. The CDR3 loop spans 14 amino acids. The chain's CDR3 is CSVTVLYRGGAQFF. CDR3 nucleotide sequence: TGCAGCGTTACCGTATTATATCGAGGGGGGGCGCAGTTCTTC.

The chain is built from TRBV7-8 and TRBJ1-6; TRBD1 might be the D (5 bases). Germline V lookup: CDR1 SGHVS, CDR2 FQNEAQ. The CDR3 consists of 14 residues. V lost 1 base to trimming and J lost 6 bases, with 7 bases between them. Here the CDR3 DNA reads TGTGCCAGCAGCTTAGGACAGCTTAATTCACCCCTCCACTTT. Residues: CASSLGQLNSPLHF.

There are a few counts of this clone. This sequence joins TRBV6-6 and TRBJ1-2, with a possible D match to TRBD1 (6 bases). The CDR3 is made up of 13 amino acids. CDR1 and CDR2 (germline): MNHNY, SVGAGI (reference sequence). V lost 11 bases to trimming and J lost 4 bases, with 17 bases between them. The CDR3 DNA is TGTGCCGCGGGGGGGGGACAAACCTATGGCTACACCTTC. This translates into CAAGGGQTYGYTF.

The chain carries TRBV29-1 and TRBJ2-7; maybe TRBD1 (6 bases). Germline V gene data show CDR1 as SQVTM and CDR2 as ANQGSEA. Trimming pared 5 bases from V and 6 bases from J, leaving 17 bases between. The CDR3 contains 13 residues. The CDR3 sequence is CSVSDRLISEQYF. The CDR3 nucleotides are TGCAGCGTTTCCGACAGGCTGATCTCCGAGCAGTACTTC.

This clone has only a few counts. The chain recombines TRBV10-2 with TRBJ1-2; TRBD1 agrees at 7 bases. Germline CDR1 reads WSHSY; CDR2 reads SAAADI. Trimming removed 0 bases from V and 7 bases from J; junction bases left unmatched: 5. This CDR3 comprises 14 residues. Written as DNA, the CDR3 is TGCGCCAGCAGTGAGTCGGGACAGATGAGTGGCTACACCTTC. Its translation is CASSESGQMSGYTF.

This sequence joins TRBV13 and TRBJ1-1; D is perhaps TRBD1 (5 bases). The CDR3 is 14 amino acids. The V gene lost 6 bases and the J gene lost 7 bases, with 18 bases spanning the gap. In germline, CDR1 is PRHDT, CDR2 FYEKMQ (reference sequence). The CDR3 here is CASSTMGLRVEAFF. In nucleotides, the CDR3 is TGTGCCAGCAGTACCATGGGACTCAGAGTTGAAGCTTTCTTT.

CDR3 residues: CASSIAMNTEAFF. The CDR3 nucleotides are TGTGCCAGTAGTATTGCTATGAACACTGAAGCTTTCTTT. The genes are TRBV19 and TRBJ1-1; D remains ambiguous. The CDR3 extends over 13 amino acids. Germline CDR1 reads LNHDA; CDR2 reads SQIVND (reference sequence). The V end was cut by 3 bases, the J end by 0 bases, with 5 bases between.

The rearrangement links TRBV30 to TRBJ1-5, with D hard to call. Trimming removed 1 base at V and 0 bases at J, with 10 bases between. This CDR3 is built from 15 residues. Looked up from germline, CDR1 is GTSNPN and CDR2 is SVGIG (reference sequence). CDR3 sequence (DNA): TGTGCCTGGAGTGCAGTAAGTGGTAGCAATCAGCCCCAGCATTTT. Translating it yields CAWSAVSGSNQPQHF.

This clone has just a few counts. This rearrangement joins TRBV9 to TRBJ1-4; no clear D. Trimming cost V 2 bases and J 7 bases, with 12 bases left between them. Germline-derived CDR1 and CDR2 are SGDLS and YYNGEE. The length of the CDR3 is 14 residues. The CDR3 coding sequence is TGTGCCAGCAGCGTCTCGACGGGTGGTGAAAAACTGTTTTTT. Protein product: CASSVSTGGEKLFF. Full variable domain (outside the CDR3, taken from reference TRBV9 and TRBJ1-4): DSGVTQTPKHLITATGQRVTLRCSPRSGDLSVYWYQQSLDQGLQFLIQYYNGEERAKGNILERFSAQQFPDLHSELNLSSLELGDSALYFCASSVSTGGEKLFFGSGTQLSVL.